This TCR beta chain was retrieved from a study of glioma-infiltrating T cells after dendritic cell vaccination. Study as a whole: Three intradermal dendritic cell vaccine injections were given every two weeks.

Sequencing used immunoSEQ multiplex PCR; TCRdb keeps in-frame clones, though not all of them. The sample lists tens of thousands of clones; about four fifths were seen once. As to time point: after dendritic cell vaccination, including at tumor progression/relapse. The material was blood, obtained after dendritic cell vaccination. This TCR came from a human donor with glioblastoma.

The DNA of the CDR3 is TGTGCCAGTAGTGTACAGGGTTTGGGCACAGATACGCAGTATTTT. Translated, it gives CASSVQGLGTDTQYF. The V call is TRBV19, the J call TRBJ2-3, with D perhaps matching TRBD1 (6 bases). Germline lookup yields CDR1 LNHDA and CDR2 SQIVND (reference sequence). The CDR3 covers 15 residues. V was cut by 5 bases and J by 1 base, with 13 bases left in between.